This T cell receptor beta chain was sequenced during a study of cytomegalovirus exposure and HLA in healthy donors (dated by TCRdb to 2017 to 2019). As for the study more broadly: In an earlier analysis of some 550 of the donors, 250 to 350 Gb of sequence data and 120 million or so unique TCR beta sequences from 150 million to 200 million T cells were reported. An early release covering just under 650 HLA-typed donors comprised roughly 300 gigabases of sequencing data and roughly 86 million unique TCR sequences. The genetic ancestry cluster associated with self-reported Caucasian donors included about 81% of the 350 to 500 genotyped donors. The study aimed to test whether cataloging public T cell receptors could reveal signatures of past pathogen exposure. The study profiled the T cell repertoires of hundreds of subjects by immunosequencing and related them to cytomegalovirus serostatus. Along with the approximately 670-subject first cohort, a separate validation cohort of over a hundred different subjects was used. High-throughput TCR immunosequencing, statistical association of individual TCRs with disease status, and machine learning were combined to predict cytomegalovirus infection status. A later analysis re-analyzed previously published TCR beta repertoires from approximately 670 donors and added high-resolution HLA genotyping to study TCR occurrence patterns. Rather than using new phenotypic data, the later analysis identified candidate immune exposures from TCR beta sequences and from how often those sequences occurred across donors. An earlier analysis of roughly 600 of the donors used high-throughput TCR beta sequencing to judge whether each TCR beta V gene segment behaved as functional or pseudogenic. Donor age, sex, ethnicity and CMV serostatus were compiled alongside the repertoire data. A later genetic analysis used genome-wide SNP genotypes for about 60% of the roughly 670 donors, treating that subset as a discovery cohort. All discovery cohort repertoires had been generated on a single sequencing platform. HLA typing included class I and class II loci at four-digit resolution. The number of donors typed differed by locus, with about 620-630 for A, B, C, DRB1 and DQB1, about 500 for DQA1, under 610 for DPA1, and over 400 for DPB1. Because of strong linkage in the cohort, roughly five DR-DQ haplotypes were treated as single units for association and clustering. Among approximately 370 genotyped donors of the cohort, an average of approximately 200,000 unique TCR beta nucleotide sequences was sequenced per donor, of which approximately 19% were non-productive.

General study outcomes and caveats: It was suggested by the authors that the approach could potentially be generalized to other disease states and immunological phenotypes. Across donors, most TCR sequences were observed very rarely, whereas some public TCRs were present in many individuals. Because the 87-base-pair reads could not distinguish some IMGT-functional V segments, including TRBV6-2 and TRBV6-3, those segments were excluded. V-gene and J-gene trimming of TCR beta chains was associated with a missense DCLRE1C variant in a later genetic analysis, and the association was replicated in an independent cohort. A cluster of highly shared sequence variants was judged likely to represent a technical artifact of the sequencing pipeline. A later analysis associated 15,000 or so TCR beta sequences with specific HLA alleles at a false discovery rate of 0.05. Compared with equally common non-associated chains, HLA-associated TCR beta chains in a later analysis were more clonally expanded and had lower generation probabilities. Sequencing depth was assumed to be roughly uniform across donors in the presence/absence analyses, though that assumption may not hold. In a later analysis, most CMV-associated TCR beta chains were found to appear HLA-restricted, with HLA associations seemingly driven largely by CMV exposure. CMV serostatus was the only immune exposure information available for the cohort. Because HLA typing was unavailable for some donors at each locus, only the typed subset was used in association tests. A further reported finding was that TCR beta sequences accurately predicted the HLA-A and HLA-B alleles for most subjects in the first cohort. Because counts were too low, 15 or so rarely observed V segments, including chromosome 9 orphons, were excluded from the earlier analysis of around 640 of the donors. The cohort was sequenced for TCR beta chains only, and without alpha or paired-chain data the features that could be detected were limited. Three of the identified cytomegalovirus-associated TCR beta chains were confirmed in vitro to be specific for cytomegalovirus antigens. When HLA alleles, especially DR and DQ, strongly co-occurred, TCR associations were difficult to assign to individual alleles. In an earlier analysis of 450 to 750 of the donors, most TCR beta V segments appeared in productive rearrangements about 90% or about 30% of the time, broadly matching IMGT annotations. In both the original and validation cohorts, the classifier was reported to diagnose cytomegalovirus status with high specificity and sensitivity. The study listed over 150 TCR beta chains as associated with cytomegalovirus. Correlated functional status among segregating V segments might be attributable to linkage disequilibrium, but an unknown experimental factor could not be ruled out. Compared with the roughly 700-donor mean, donors in an Asian-associated ancestry cluster had fewer N-insertions in productive TCRs, according to a later genetic analysis. A later analysis found that TCR association rates varied across HLA loci, with DRB1 alleles showing the most associated TCRs and HLA-C alleles the fewest. Several of the top co-occurrence clusters appeared to be linked to parvovirus B19, influenza, CMV and Epstein-Barr virus, according to a later analysis.

In total, 666 healthy bone marrow donors made up the cohort. At the time of sampling, all cohort members were nominally healthy, though unrecorded immune exposures were likely present. The donor tested CMV seronegative, placing the donor among the 350 to 400 seronegative members of the cohort. A peripheral blood sample was collected from each donor, and TCR beta sequencing was performed on peripheral blood mononuclear cells. The Qiagen DNeasy Blood Extraction Kit was used to extract genomic DNA from the blood cell samples. V was cut back by 3 bases and J by 6 bases, leaving a gap of 16 bases between them. Taken from cysteine to phenylalanine, the CDR3 has 16 residues. The sequence is cut down to CDR3 DNA, 48 bases in frame from base 1. From the germline V gene, CDR1 is SGHRS and CDR2 is YFSETQ. The library was prepared using the immunoSEQ multiplex PCR assay. For the multiplex PCR, a mixture combining 60 forward primers for TCR Vbeta segments and 13 reverse primers for TCR Jbeta segments was used. Amplification of the CDR3 region of rearranged TCR beta genes was performed with a multiplex PCR assay on genomic DNA. Amplified TCR beta libraries were sequenced as 87-base-pair reads on the Illumina HiSeq System. In the source study's methods: A later analysis counted about 82 million unique TCR beta chains across the 666 repertoires, and approximately 11 million of these chains were shared by at least two donors. A nearest-neighbor algorithm error-corrected the raw reads and collapsed the reads into unique sequences, merging closely related sequences to remove PCR and sequencing errors. To assign V, D and J gene segments, CDR3 sequences were aligned to IMGT reference sequences. For a sequence to be retained, at least a six-nucleotide match to both a V gene segment and a J gene segment was required. Rearrangements were classified as productive when the CDR3 lacked stop codons and remained in frame with V and J, and all other rearrangements were classified as non-productive. CDR3 was defined according to IMGT convention as the region running from the second conserved V-encoded cysteine to the conserved J-encoded phenylalanine. Sequences without an unambiguous match to a single V gene segment were excluded from the earlier analysis of several hundred of the donors. An earlier analysis of several hundred of the donors called V segments functional above 56.7% productive rearrangements and segregating when the between-donor standard deviation exceeded 5%. A statistical classification framework was developed to diagnose cytomegalovirus status using the catalog of TCR beta chain sequences. In a later analysis, V and J genes were assigned by comparing TCR nucleotide sequences against IMGT/GENE-DB human TR gene sequences. The TCRdist pipeline was used in a later analysis to assign CDR3 sequences and most-parsimonious VDJ recombination scenarios. In a later analysis, each TCR beta chain was defined by its CDR3 amino acid sequence together with its V-gene family, and reads lacking a unique V-gene family were excluded. To address suspected cross-contamination and a sequencing artifact, a later analysis removed 592 highly shared, low-generation-probability nucleotide sequences. A later analysis calculated a clonal expansion index for each public chain from normalized within-repertoire ranks of inferred template counts. In a later analysis, generation probabilities were computed with a VDJ recombination model fitted to out-of-frame rearrangements, and the resulting probabilities were checked against IGoR. In a later analysis, hypergeometric tests were used to score TCR-TCR, TCR-HLA and TCR-CMV co-occurrence, with a repertoire-size bias correction applied to TCR pairs. In a later analysis, false discovery rates were estimated by permuting HLA or CMV assignments 20 times. In a later analysis, co-occurring TCRs were grouped using DBSCAN, and TCRdist sequence similarity was added for clustering within HLA-allele-positive subsets. For co-occurrence clustering, repertoires with fewer than 30,000 or more than 120,000 public chains were excluded, along with a handful of repertoires with anomalous nucleotide sharing. Held by TCRdb, this immuneACCESS table contains in-frame sequences only and omits some clones. Under half of the omission traces to an unresolved V gene where checked; the cause of the rest is unknown. V, J and clone size reflect that table, while D and trimming were determined from the DNA. The sample table records roughly 110,000 clones; roughly 80% of these occur just once. Roughly 3.6% of the sample rests with the top ten.

On this clone: The antigen it recognizes is unknown. No base quality values were provided; no much bigger clone lies one nucleotide off.

This TCR derives from a man in his 60s in good health and CMV-seronegative. The sequence joins TRBV5-1 to TRBJ1-6; tentative D gene TRBD1, with 5 bases matching. The sample comprised PBMCs. The sequence in DNA is TGCGCCAGCAGCTCAAGCAGGGTTCTCGGTAATTCACCCCTCCACTTT. This sequence encodes CASSSSRVLGNSPLHF.